A single T cell receptor beta chain is shown here with its context. Germline V gives CDR1 SGHRS, CDR2 YFSETQ. CDR3 length equals 14 residues. Germline trimming cut 4 bases from V and 7 bases from J; bases unmatched to any gene: 5. The data were taken from a study of blood T cell repertoires in COVID-19. Participants were aged roughly 18 to 90 years, lived in under 30 US areas, and enrolled virtually. Under the authors' procedure: Amplification with reference gene primers provided the estimates of nucleated cell counts. Clones were read by immunoSEQ multiplex PCR, and TCRdb kept only the in-frame ones, dropping some. The V and J calls and clone size are taken from that table; D and trimming were inferred from the DNA. The sample lists 240,000 or so clones, roughly 90% occurring once.

The V and J genes are TRBV5-1 and TRBJ1-5; 10 positions agree with TRBD1. The TCR sequence derives from a man in his forties who had recovered from COVID-19. Source material: PBMCs or T cells enriched from blood (not recorded which). The CDR3 DNA reads as TGCGCCAGCAGCCCGACGACAGGGGGCCAGCCCCAGCATTTT. It is translated as CASSPTTGGQPQHF.